The 17 T cell receptor beta chains below come from one sample, sequenced in a study of blood T cells in healthy people across ages. A sample-barcoded 5' primer and a J-beta primer mix were used in a second PCR of roughly 7 to 11 cycles. MiXCR was run by TCRdb on the 5' RACE reads, yielding one entry per CDR3 protein. This sample carries about 2 million distinct CDR3 sequences, roughly 49% of them seen once, and the ten largest clones take 2% to 2.5%. Sequenced sample: blood. These receptors originate from a woman aged 40 to 50 in good health.

This clonotype has just a few counts. The chain carries TRBV12-3 or TRBV12-4 and TRBJ2-5; no definite D call. CDR3 length: 13 residues. V was cut by 6 bases and J by 4 bases, with 12 bases left in between. CDR3 sequence reads: CASSRSDLETQYF. CDR3 bases: TGTGCCAGCAGCCGTTCGGACCTAGAGACCCAGTACTTC.

The rearrangement links TRBV5-1 to TRBJ2-3; 8 bases agree with TRBD2. J was trimmed by 2 bases and V by 2 bases; bases with no gene match: 10. This CDR3 region has 17 residues. CDR1 and CDR2 from the germline V gene are SGHRS and YFSETQ. The CDR3 loop reads CASSFPPRGVSTDTQYF. DNA of the CDR3: TGCGCCAGCAGCTTCCCCCCGCGGGGGGTTTCCACAGATACGCAGTATTTT.

The genes are TRBV29-1 and TRBJ2-3; 11 nucleotides agree with TRBD2. The junction had 14 bases not matched to a gene; V was cut back by 4 bases and J by 2 bases. The CDR3 spans 18 residues. Germline V gives CDR1 SQVTM, CDR2 ANQGSEA. The CDR3 protein is CSVGPFASGGHFTDTQYF. CDR3 in DNA: TGCAGCGTTGGCCCTTTCGCTAGCGGGGGGCACTTCACAGATACGCAGTATTTT.

The count of this clonotype is one. The chain recombines TRBV4-3 with TRBJ2-1; D is perhaps TRBD1 (7 bases). Trimming stripped 0 bases from V and 10 bases from J, with 22 bases between. The CDR3 has 17 residues. Germline loops: CDR1 LGHNA, CDR2 YSLEER. The CDR3 bases are TGCGCCAGCAGCCAAGATCCTCAGGGGGGACGCGGGAAGGAGCAGTTCTTC. Translating gives CASSQDPQGGRGKEQFF.

V and J are TRBV11-2 and TRBJ1-6; 7 positions agree with TRBD1. The CDR3 totals 15 residues. Germline CDR1 reads SGHAT; CDR2 reads FQNNGV. Trimming removed 4 bases from V and 8 bases from J; junction bases left unmatched: 8. The CDR3 loop is CASSSGTARHSPLHF. In DNA, the CDR3 is TGTGCCAGCAGCTCTGGGACAGCCAGGCATTCACCCCTCCACTTT.

The chain employs TRBV7-2 and TRBJ2-3, with 7 bases matching TRBD2. This CDR3 is built from 14 residues. Germline trimming cut 7 bases from V and 1 base from J; bases unmatched to any gene: 5. Germline CDR1 SGHTA, CDR2 FQGNSA. CDR3 DNA: TGTGCCAGCAACTTCAGCGGGGGCACAGATACGCAGTATTTT. It is translated as CASNFSGGTDTQYF.

This clonotype has just a few counts. This sequence joins TRBV6-2 or TRBV6-3 and TRBJ2-4; D possibly corresponds to TRBD1 (6 bases). The end of the DNA fits TRBJ2-7 better, so the J call may be wrong. Germline CDR1 is MNHEY and CDR2 is SVGEGT. The CDR3 has 13 residues. CDR3 amino acids: CASTPGQMYEQYF. The CDR3 region has the DNA TGTGCCAGCACCCCGGGACAAATGTACGAGCAGTACTTC.

The V call is TRBV6-5, the J call TRBJ1-1; D is unclear. Germline CDR1 reads MNHEY; CDR2 reads SVGAGI. Trimming left V 2 bases short and J 4 bases short, with 8 bases between. The CDR3 consists of 13 residues. The CDR3 protein is CASSYGMSTEAFF. CDR3 nucleotides: TGTGCCAGCAGTTACGGGATGAGCACTGAAGCTTTCTTT.

The J gene is TRBJ2-4, the V gene TRBV6-5; a weak D match, TRBD1 (6 bases). This CDR3 is built from 13 residues. V gave up 5 bases and J gave up 6 bases, with 11 bases separating them. The germline CDR1 and CDR2 sequences are MNHEY and SVGAGI. CDR3: CASSTQGGNIQYF. CDR3 nucleotide sequence: TGTGCCAGCAGTACACAGGGCGGAAACATTCAGTACTTC.

Only a few counts were recorded for this clonotype. CDR3 region: CASSQGPGLAGLDTQYF. CDR3 nucleotide sequence: TGCGCCAGCAGCCAGGGACCGGGACTAGCGGGATTAGATACGCAGTATTTT. V and J are TRBV4-3 and TRBJ2-3; 13 bases are shared with TRBD2. The CDR3 is 17 residues long. In germline, CDR1 is LGHNA, CDR2 YSLEER. Losses at the gene ends were 3 bases for V and 5 bases for J; bases not matched to a gene: 8.

This clonotype appeared a few times. The J gene is TRBJ1-2, the V gene TRBV5-1; the D gene is possibly TRBD1 (5 bases). Trimming removed 4 bases at V and 8 bases at J, with 18 bases between. The CDR3 consists of 14 residues. The germline gives CDR1 SGHRS, CDR2 YFSETQ. The CDR3 loop is CASSAQGGVGGYTF. The CDR3 DNA sequence: TGCGCCAGCAGCGCCCAGGGAGGCGTCGGAGGCTACACCTTC.

This sequence joins TRBV6-2 or TRBV6-3 and TRBJ2-5; TRBD2 agrees at 9 bases. V trimming: 0 bases; J trimming: 9 bases; junction bases outside the gene matches: 5. In germline, CDR1 is MNHEY, CDR2 SVGEGT. The CDR3 totals 14 residues. The CDR3: CASSYSGLAEAQYF. The CDR3 DNA reads TGTGCCAGCAGTTACTCGGGACTAGCTGAGGCCCAGTACTTC.

The sample holds a few counts of this clonotype. The V and J genes are TRBV20-1 and TRBJ1-5; possible D gene TRBD1, 5 bases. Germline values: CDR1 DFQATT, CDR2 SNEGSKA (reference sequence). The CDR3 is 16 residues long. Trimming stripped 2 bases from V and 3 bases from J, with 17 bases between. The CDR3 sequence is CSARPNRTPNNQPQHF. CDR3 in DNA: TGCAGTGCTAGACCGAACAGGACCCCGAACAATCAGCCCCAGCATTTT.

The chain recombines TRBV7-9 with TRBJ2-3; a weak D match, TRBD1 (6 bases). Looked up from germline, CDR1 is SEHNR and CDR2 is FQNEAQ (reference sequence). V lost 5 bases and J lost 3, with 15 bases in between. The CDR3 consists of 15 residues. The chain's CDR3 is CASSQMWGQTDTQYF. DNA for the CDR3: TGTGCCAGCAGCCAGATGTGGGGGCAGACAGATACGCAGTATTTT.

The CDR3 spells CASREEGRPNEQYF. CDR3 DNA: TGTGCCAGCAGGGAAGAGGGCAGGCCTAACGAGCAGTACTTC. V gene TRBV28 combines with J gene TRBJ2-7; a possible D gene is TRBD2 (5 bases). V dropped 6 bases and J dropped 5 bases, with 17 bases sitting between them. In germline, CDR1 is MDHEN, CDR2 SYDVKM. The CDR3 spans 14 residues.

This clonotype was seen more than once but under ten times. The CDR3 loop reads CAIAWHTDTQYF. The CDR3 DNA is TGTGCCATCGCGTGGCACACAGATACGCAGTATTTT. The V call is TRBV10-3, the J call TRBJ2-3; D call uncertain. The CDR3 length is 12 residues. V was clipped by 8 bases and J by 2 bases, with 8 bases between them. Looked up from germline, CDR1 is ENHRY and CDR2 is SYGVKD.

V gene TRBV25-1 combines with J gene TRBJ1-2, with no clear D. Trimming left V 6 bases short and J 4 bases short, with 9 bases between. CDR3 length: 12 residues. Looked up from germline, CDR1 is MGHDK and CDR2 is SYGVNS. The CDR3 DNA is TGTGCCAGCAGCACCCAGTTCTATGGCTACACCTTC. Its translation is CASSTQFYGYTF.